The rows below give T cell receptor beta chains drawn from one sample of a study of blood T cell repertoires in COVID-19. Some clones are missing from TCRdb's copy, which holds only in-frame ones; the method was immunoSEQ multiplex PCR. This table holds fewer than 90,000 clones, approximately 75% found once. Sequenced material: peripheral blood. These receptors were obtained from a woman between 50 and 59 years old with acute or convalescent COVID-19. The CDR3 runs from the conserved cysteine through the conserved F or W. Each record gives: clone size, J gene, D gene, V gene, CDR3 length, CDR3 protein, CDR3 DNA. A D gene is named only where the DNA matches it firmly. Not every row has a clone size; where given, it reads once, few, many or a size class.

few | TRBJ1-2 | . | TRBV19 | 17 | CASTLRPETEKIYGYTF | TGTGCCAGTACCCTGAGGCCGGAGACAGAAAAAATTTATGGCTACACCTTC
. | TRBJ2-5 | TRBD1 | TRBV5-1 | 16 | CASSPGTGGLRETQYF | TGCGCCAGCAGCCCCGGGACAGGGGGCTTAAGGGAGACCCAGTACTTC
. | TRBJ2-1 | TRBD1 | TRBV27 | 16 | CASTPLTGPTYNEQFF | TGTGCCAGCACCCCCCTGACAGGGCCTACCTACAATGAGCAGTTCTTC
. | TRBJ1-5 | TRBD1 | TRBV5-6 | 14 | CASSADRRDQPQHF | TGTGCCAGCAGCGCGGACAGGCGGGATCAGCCCCAGCATTTT
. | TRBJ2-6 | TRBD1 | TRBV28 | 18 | CASSFSGQGRTGANVLTF | TGTGCCAGCAGTTTTTCGGGACAGGGTAGAACTGGGGCCAACGTCCTGACTTTC
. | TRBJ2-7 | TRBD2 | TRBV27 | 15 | CASSLSIGTSNEQYF | TGTGCCAGCAGTTTATCGATCGGGACTAGCAACGAGCAGTACTTC
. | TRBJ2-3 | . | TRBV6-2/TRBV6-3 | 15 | CASGPPVEVADTQYF | TGTGCCAGCGGCCCCCCGGTCGAGGTCGCAGATACGCAGTATTTT
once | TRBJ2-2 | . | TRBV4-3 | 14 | CASSRGLGMGELFF | TGCGCCAGCAGCCGCGGACTGGGGATGGGGGAGCTGTTTTTT
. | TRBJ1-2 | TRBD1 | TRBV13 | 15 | CASSDRDRVNYGYTF | TGTGCCAGCAGCGACCGGGACAGGGTGAACTATGGCTACACCTTC
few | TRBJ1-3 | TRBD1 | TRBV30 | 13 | CAWSATGENTIYF | TGTGCCTGGAGTGCGACAGGGGAAAACACCATATATTTT
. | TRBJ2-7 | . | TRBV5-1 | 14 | CASSSRLDSYEQYF | TGCGCCAGCAGCTCAAGATTAGACTCCTACGAGCAGTACTTC
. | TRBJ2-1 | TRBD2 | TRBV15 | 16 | CATSRGEVAGGHEQFF | TGTGCCACCAGCAGAGGGGAAGTCGCGGGGGGGCATGAGCAGTTCTTC
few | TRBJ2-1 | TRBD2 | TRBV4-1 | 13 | CASSQDGGDEQFF | TGCGCCAGCAGCCAAGATGGGGGGGATGAGCAGTTCTTC
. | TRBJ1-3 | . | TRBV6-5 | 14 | CASSYRTARDTIYF | TGTGCCAGCAGTTACCGGACAGCCAGGGACACCATATATTTT
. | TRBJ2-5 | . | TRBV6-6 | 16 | CASSPNLGRGQETQYF | TGTGCCAGCAGCCCCAACCTCGGCAGGGGACAAGAGACCCAGTACTTC
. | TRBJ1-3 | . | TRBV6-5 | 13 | CASSRSPGNTIYF | TGTGCCAGCAGCCGGTCCCCTGGAAACACCATATATTTT
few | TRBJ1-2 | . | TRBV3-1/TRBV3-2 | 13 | CASSQKTTYGYTF | TGTGCCAGCAGCCAAAAAACTACCTATGGCTACACCTTC
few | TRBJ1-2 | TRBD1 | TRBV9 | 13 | CASSLQGNYGYTF | TGTGCCAGCAGCCTACAGGGGAACTATGGCTACACCTTC
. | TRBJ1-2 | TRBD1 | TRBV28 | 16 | CASRSAGGFSLSGYTF | TGTGCCAGCCGTTCGGCAGGGGGATTCTCCTTGTCTGGCTACACCTTC
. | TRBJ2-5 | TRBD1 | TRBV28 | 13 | CASGTGVWAEWDF | TGTGCCAGCGGGACAGGGGTCTGGGCAGAATGGGACTTC
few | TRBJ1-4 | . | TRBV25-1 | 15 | CASSESGGGTEKLFF | TGTGCCAGCAGTGAATCGGGCGGCGGGACTGAAAAACTGTTTTTT
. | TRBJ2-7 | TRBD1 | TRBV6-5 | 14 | CASSPGGLTYEQYF | TGTGCCAGCAGCCCAGGGGGCTTAACCTACGAGCAGTACTTC
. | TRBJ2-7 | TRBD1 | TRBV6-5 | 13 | CASKARGPGEQYF | TGTGCCAGCAAGGCGAGGGGGCCGGGGGAGCAGTACTTC
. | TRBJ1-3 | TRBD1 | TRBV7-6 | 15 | CASSPDRAQGNTIYF | TGTGCCAGCAGCCCCGACAGGGCACAGGGAAACACCATATATTTT
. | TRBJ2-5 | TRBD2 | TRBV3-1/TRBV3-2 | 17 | CASSQNVLAGGKETQYF | TGTGCCAGCAGCCAAAATGTACTAGCGGGGGGAAAAGAGACCCAGTACTTC
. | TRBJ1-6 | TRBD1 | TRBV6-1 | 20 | CASSGTQGALKSSYNSPLHF | TGTGCCAGCAGTGGAACACAGGGGGCCCTAAAGAGCTCCTATAATTCACCCCTCCACTTT
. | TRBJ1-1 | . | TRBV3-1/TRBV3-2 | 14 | CASSQGAGNTEAFF | TGTGCCAGCAGCCAAGGCGCGGGGAACACTGAAGCTTTCTTT
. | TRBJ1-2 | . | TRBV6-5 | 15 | CASSRRTATNYGYTF | TGTGCCAGCTCTCGGCGGACAGCGACTAACTATGGCTACACCTTC
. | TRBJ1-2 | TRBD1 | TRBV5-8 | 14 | CASSLLTGGRGYTF | TGTGCCAGCAGCTTGTTGACAGGGGGACGCGGCTACACCTTC
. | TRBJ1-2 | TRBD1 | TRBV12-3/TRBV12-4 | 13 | CASRGDRGLRYTF | TGTGCCAGCAGGGGGGACAGGGGGCTCCGCTACACCTTC
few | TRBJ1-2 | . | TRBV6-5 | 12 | CASSPRNYGYTF | TGTGCCAGCAGCCCCAGAAACTATGGCTACACCTTC
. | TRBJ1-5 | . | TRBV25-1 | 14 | CASSGGGWNQPQHF | TGTGCCAGCAGTGGGGGAGGATGGAATCAACCCCAGCATTTT
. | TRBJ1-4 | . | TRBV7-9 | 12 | CASSLVDEKLFF | TGTGCCAGCAGCTTAGTAGATGAAAAACTGTTTTTT
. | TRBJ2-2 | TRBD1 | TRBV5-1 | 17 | CASSSLPGQGNTGELFF | TGCGCCAGCAGTTCGCTACCGGGACAGGGGAACACCGGGGAGCTGTTTTTT
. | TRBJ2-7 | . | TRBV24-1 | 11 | CATSDFGLQYF | TGTGCCACCAGTGATTTCGGGTTACAGTACTTC
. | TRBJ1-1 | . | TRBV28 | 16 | CASSFLPGRMNTEAFF | TGTGCCAGCAGTTTTCTGCCAGGGAGGATGAACACTGAAGCTTTCTTT
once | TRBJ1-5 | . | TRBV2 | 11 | CASSLSGPQHF | TGTGCCAGCAGTCTCAGCGGGCCCCAGCATTTT
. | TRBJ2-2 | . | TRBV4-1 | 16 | CASSQGHGANTGELFF | TGCGCCAGCAGCCAGGGACATGGGGCGAACACCGGGGAGCTGTTTTTT
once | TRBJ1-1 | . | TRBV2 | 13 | CASSVGPNTEAFF | TGTGCCAGCAGCGTGGGGCCAAACACTGAAGCTTTCTTT
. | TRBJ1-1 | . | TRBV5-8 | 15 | CASSAPGGVNTEAFF | TGTGCCAGCAGCGCGCCGGGGGGAGTGAACACTGAAGCTTTCTTT
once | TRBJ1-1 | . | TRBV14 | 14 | CASSHRSRNTEAFF | TGTGCCAGCAGCCACCGGTCGAGGAACACTGAAGCTTTCTTT
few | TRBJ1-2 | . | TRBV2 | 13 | CASSPDAGYGYTF | TGTGCCAGCAGCCCGGACGCGGGCTATGGCTACACCTTC
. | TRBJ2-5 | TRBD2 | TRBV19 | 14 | CASSNRAGEETQYF | TGTGCCAGTAGTAATAGAGCGGGGGAAGAGACCCAGTACTTC
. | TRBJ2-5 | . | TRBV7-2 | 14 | CASSLFGSQETQYF | TGTGCCAGCAGCTTATTTGGGAGCCAAGAGACCCAGTACTTC
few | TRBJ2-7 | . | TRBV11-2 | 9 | CASTAGQYF | TGTGCCAGCACCGCGGGGCAGTACTTC
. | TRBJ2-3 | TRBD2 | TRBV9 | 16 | CASSVEKAGDTDTQYF | TGTGCCAGCAGCGTAGAAAAAGCGGGGGACACAGATACGCAGTATTTT
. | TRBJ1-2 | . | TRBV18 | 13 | CASSPDRNYGYTF | TGTGCCAGCTCACCCGACAGAAACTATGGCTACACCTTC
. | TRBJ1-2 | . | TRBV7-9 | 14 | CASTLVVVNYGYTF | TGTGCCAGCACCCTAGTAGTAGTGAACTATGGCTACACCTTC
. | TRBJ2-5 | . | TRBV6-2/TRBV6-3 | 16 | CASSYGLAGSQETQYF | TGTGCCAGCAGTTACGGCTTGGCGGGGAGCCAAGAGACCCAGTACTTC
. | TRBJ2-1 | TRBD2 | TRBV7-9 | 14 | CASETSGDYNEQFF | TGTGCCAGCGAAACTAGCGGGGACTACAATGAGCAGTTCTTC
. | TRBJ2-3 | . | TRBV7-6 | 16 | CASSPGVGASTDTQYF | TGTGCCAGCAGCCCGGGGGTAGGGGCGAGCACAGATACGCAGTATTTT
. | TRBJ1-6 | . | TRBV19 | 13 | CVTRGEGYSPLHF | TGTGTCACCCGAGGGGAGGGATATTCACCCCTCCACTTT
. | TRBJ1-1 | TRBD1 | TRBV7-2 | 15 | CASSWTGGVGTEAFF | TGTGCCAGCAGTTGGACAGGGGGCGTAGGCACTGAAGCTTTCTTT
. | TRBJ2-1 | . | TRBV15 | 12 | CATSRLTGEQFF | TGTGCCACCAGCAGACTTACGGGGGAGCAGTTCTTC
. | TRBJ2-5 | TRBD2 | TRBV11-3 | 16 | CASSFKTSGVAETQYF | TGTGCCAGCAGCTTCAAAACTAGCGGGGTGGCAGAGACCCAGTACTTC
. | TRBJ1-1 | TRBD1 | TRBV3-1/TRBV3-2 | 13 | CASSPHRDREAFF | TGTGCCAGCAGCCCCCACCGGGACAGAGAAGCTTTCTTT
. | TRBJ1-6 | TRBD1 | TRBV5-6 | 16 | CASSFKTGQDNSPLHF | TGTGCCAGCAGCTTCAAAACGGGACAGGATAATTCACCCCTCCACTTT
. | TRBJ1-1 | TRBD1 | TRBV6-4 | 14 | CASSEQGRVTEAFF | TGTGCCAGCAGTGAACAGGGGAGAGTCACTGAAGCTTTCTTT
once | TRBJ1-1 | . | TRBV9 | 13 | CASSVDWNTEAFF | TGTGCCAGCAGCGTAGACTGGAACACTGAAGCTTTCTTT
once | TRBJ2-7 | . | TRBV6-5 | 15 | CASSYPRGGSYEQYF | TGTGCCAGCAGTTACCCTAGAGGCGGTTCCTACGAGCAGTACTTC